The sequence of this T cell receptor beta chain was determined in a study of cytomegalovirus exposure and HLA in healthy donors. The overall study: Samples from HLA-typed donors yielded around 85 million unique TCRs in an early data release. Findings and caveats of the study: Productive status was seen about 90% or about 30% of the time for most TCR beta V segments in an earlier analysis. As a later analysis showed, a missense DCLRE1C variant was linked to trimming of TCR beta V- and J-genes.

A multiplex PCR was run with 60 Vbeta primers and 13 Jbeta primers. The assay was immunoSEQ multiplex PCR, and TCRdb's table has in-frame clones only and misses some. The repertoire holds 150,000 or so clones, with around 72% as singletons. With regard to this clone: Antigen: not known.

Everyone who donated was a healthy bone marrow donor. The CDR3 runs to 16 residues. Per germline, CDR1 SGHDN and CDR2 FVKESK. V trimming: 4 bases; J trimming: 5 bases; junction bases outside the gene matches: 13. This receptor was identified in a man between 40 and 49 years old in good health and CMV-seropositive. The V and J genes are TRBV14 and TRBJ2-5, with 7 bases lining up with TRBD1. Sequenced material: PBMCs. Here the CDR3 reads CASSPRGRVSGETQYF. For the CDR3, the DNA is TGTGCCAGCAGCCCGAGGGGGCGGGTATCCGGGGAGACCCAGTACTTC.